Sequencing of this T cell receptor beta chain was carried out in a study of shared clonotypes between healthy human individuals. Per the study methods: Junction-only sequences without quality scores were provided by ImmunoSEQ, so filtering was different. Here immunoSEQ multiplex PCR was the method, and the copy in TCRdb shows in-frame clones only, minus some. V, J and clone size are taken as reported in that table, and D and trimming were inferred from the DNA itself. The sample yields around 2,000,000 clones, 85% to 95% seen once. Naive CD8 isolation took CD45RO-negative cells positively selected for CCR7 and excluded terminally differentiated effector memory CD45RA+ cells. V lost 5 bases and J 4 bases, leaving 20 bases between the germline ends. Looked up from germline, CDR1 is SGHTA and CDR2 is FQGTGA. The CDR3 runs 16 residues.

The receptor was isolated from a man between 18 and 35 years old in good health. Some clones in this sample may be carry-over from other donors' samples. The specimen was naive CD8+ T cells from PBMCs. V and J are TRBV7-3 and TRBJ1-2; no definite D call. This CDR3 reads CASSLVVGEIRYGYTF. The DNA for the CDR3 is TGTGCCAGCAGCCTCGTTGTGGGAGAGATCCGCTATGGCTACACCTTC. Full variable domain (outside the CDR3, taken from reference TRBV7-3 and TRBJ1-2): GAGVSQTPSNKVTEKGKYVELRCDPISGHTALYWYRQSLGQGPEFLIYFQGTGAADDSGLPNDRFFAVRPEGSVSTLKIQRTERGDSAVYLCASSLVVGEIRYGYTFGSGTRLTVV.